A selection of T cell receptor beta chains follows, all from one sample in a study of response to subunit inactivated influenza vaccine. TCRdb itself ran the RT-PCR reads through MiXCR, one entry per CDR3 protein. Found here are about 800,000 distinct CDR3 sequences, 21% of them singletons; the top ten hold 10%. The sample in question was PBMCs from blood, obtained roughly 5 days after vaccination. The receptor set was obtained from a man aged 50 to 60 who received an inactivated influenza vaccine. The CDR3 runs from the conserved cysteine through the conserved F or W. Each record gives: CDR3 protein, CDR3 DNA, clone size, D gene, V gene, J gene. The D gene is left open where the match is weak. Where a row states a size, it is once, few, many or the class of an expanded clone; other rows omit it.

CSPNGQGYNEQFF,TGCAGTCCTAACGGACAGGGGTACAATGAGCAGTTCTTC,NA,TRBD1,TRBV20-1,TRBJ2-1
CASSFRQGTEAFF,TGTGCCAGCAGTTTCCGACAGGGGACTGAAGCTTTCTTT,NA,TRBD1,TRBV6-2/TRBV6-3,TRBJ1-1
CATSRGIGRGGPMRTDTQYF,TGTGCCACCAGCAGGGGAATTGGTAGAGGCGGCCCTATGCGCACAGATACGCAGTATTTT,NA,NA,TRBV15,TRBJ2-3
CASSDIFPAGANVLTF,TGTGCCAGCAGCGACATTTTCCCGGCTGGGGCCAACGTCCTGACTTTC,NA,NA,TRBV6-1,TRBJ2-6
CASSAEDRGSEKLFF,TGTGCCAGCAGCGCTGAAGACAGGGGAAGTGAAAAACTGTTTTTT,NA,TRBD1,TRBV9,TRBJ1-4
CASSLIGSAGTGELFF,TGTGCCAGCAGCTTAATCGGGTCCGCGGGCACCGGGGAGCTGTTTTTT,NA,NA,TRBV7-3,TRBJ2-2
CASSIWVEANTGELFF,TGTGCCAGTAGTATTTGGGTGGAAGCGAACACCGGGGAGCTGTTTTTT,NA,NA,TRBV19,TRBJ2-2
CASRGAPNSYEQYF,TGTGCCAGTCGGGGGGCCCCAAACTCCTACGAGCAGTACTTC,few,NA,TRBV7-2,TRBJ2-7
CATGQPYEQYF,TGTGCCACGGGACAGCCCTACGAGCAGTACTTC,NA,TRBD1,TRBV6-2/TRBV6-3,TRBJ2-7
CSGGHQETQYF,TGCAGCGGCGGGCACCAAGAGACCCAGTACTTC,few,NA,TRBV29-1,TRBJ2-5
CASSLPEGGNIQYF,TGTGCCAGCAGCTTACCCGAAGGGGGAAACATTCAGTACTTC,once,NA,TRBV11-2,TRBJ2-4
CAWSSTDGNTEAFF,TGTGCCTGGAGTTCTACGGACGGGAACACTGAAGCTTTCTTT,few,NA,TRBV30,TRBJ1-1
CAISELAVMNTGELFF,TGTGCCATCAGTGAGCTAGCGGTCATGAACACCGGGGAGCTGTTTTTT,NA,TRBD2,TRBV10-3,TRBJ2-2
CSARDPHRERNEQFF,TGCAGTGCTAGAGATCCCCACAGGGAGAGGAATGAGCAGTTCTTC,few,NA,TRBV20-1,TRBJ2-1
CASSLGSAWGMSNQPQHF,TGTGCCAGCAGTTTAGGGTCAGCCTGGGGTATGAGCAATCAGCCCCAGCATTTT,NA,NA,TRBV28,TRBJ1-5
CASSFRGTGSQPQHF,TGTGCCAGCAGCTTTAGGGGGACAGGGAGTCAGCCCCAGCATTTT,NA,TRBD1,TRBV7-8,TRBJ1-5
CASSSSTAQPQHF,TGTGCCAGCAGCTCGTCAACGGCTCAGCCCCAGCATTTT,few,NA,TRBV3-1,TRBJ1-5
CASSEVVGLAGAGEQFF,TGTGCCAGCAGTGAGGTCGTGGGACTAGCGGGAGCTGGTGAGCAGTTCTTC,few,TRBD2,TRBV6-1,TRBJ2-1
CSARDSVRTGAYNEQFF,TGCAGTGCTAGAGATTCGGTCAGAACAGGCGCCTACAATGAGCAGTTCTTC,NA,NA,TRBV20-1,TRBJ2-1
CASSLNSRESVSNEQFF,TGTGCCAGCAGTTTAAATAGCCGGGAGTCCGTATCCAATGAGCAGTTCTTC,NA,NA,TRBV27,TRBJ2-1
CASSLGLAPGVDTQYF,TGTGCCAGCAGTTTGGGACTAGCCCCGGGGGTAGATACGCAGTATTTT,NA,TRBD2,TRBV27,TRBJ2-3
CASSPRQGAIYEQYF,TGTGCCAGCAGCCCTCGACAGGGGGCCATCTACGAGCAGTACTTC,NA,TRBD1,TRBV7-2,TRBJ2-7
CASSQDWAGELFF,TGCGCCAGCAGCCAAGATTGGGCCGGGGAGCTGTTTTTT,few,NA,TRBV4-3,TRBJ2-2
CASRLPGQQFF,TGTGCCAGCAGGTTACCGGGACAGCAGTTCTTC,NA,NA,TRBV7-9,TRBJ2-1
CASSPPLGSGSRGDNEQFF,TGTGCCAGCAGCCCCCCCCTAGGGAGCGGGAGTCGGGGAGACAATGAGCAGTTCTTC,many,TRBD2,TRBV4-2,TRBJ2-1
CASSLAKEGLEIF,TGCGCCAGCAGCTTGGCCAAGGAGGGACTAGAGATTTTT,NA,TRBD2,TRBV5-1,TRBJ2-3
CASSLGVASYNEQFF,TGTGCCAGCAGCTTAGGGGTAGCCTCCTACAATGAGCAGTTCTTC,few,NA,TRBV7-2,TRBJ2-1
CASSQVDRTAAEAFF,TGCGCCAGCAGCCAAGTTGACAGGACGGCGGCTGAAGCTTTCTTT,NA,NA,TRBV4-1,TRBJ1-1
CASSIISGTVQETQYF,TGTGCCAGCAGCATAATATCCGGGACAGTACAAGAGACCCAGTACTTC,NA,TRBD1,TRBV6-2/TRBV6-3,TRBJ2-5
CASSRSVGGNEQFF,TGTGCCAGCAGCCGATCGGTAGGGGGCAATGAGCAGTTCTTC,few,NA,TRBV5-5,TRBJ2-1
CASSYPRGGQETQYF,TGTGCCAGCAGTTACCCCCGAGGGGGGCAAGAGACCCAGTACTTC,NA,NA,TRBV6-5,TRBJ2-5
CASSLMVTNTEAFF,TGTGCCAGCAGTTTAATGGTAACGAACACTGAAGCTTTCTTT,NA,NA,TRBV12-3/TRBV12-4,TRBJ1-1
CASSFYLVSGGTDTQYF,TGTGCCAGCAGTTTCTACCTAGTGTCGGGAGGCACAGATACGCAGTATTTT,NA,NA,TRBV28,TRBJ2-3
CASSTAFEKLFF,TGTGCCAGCTCGACCGCCTTCGAAAAACTGTTTTTT,NA,NA,TRBV12-3/TRBV12-4,TRBJ1-4
CASSSGDSPAYNEQFF,TGCGCCAGCAGCAGCGGGGACTCCCCGGCCTACAATGAGCAGTTCTTC,NA,TRBD2,TRBV5-1,TRBJ2-1
CASSFRRQGGSTDTQYF,TGTGCCAGCAGCTTCAGGAGGCAGGGGGGAAGCACAGATACGCAGTATTTT,NA,NA,TRBV11-2,TRBJ2-3
CASSVSTGTHSSYEQYF,TGCGCCAGCAGCGTCTCGACCGGGACTCACAGCTCCTACGAGCAGTACTTC,few,NA,TRBV5-1,TRBJ2-7
CASSRGGRYETQYF,TGTGCCAGCTCCCGCGGGGGCCGTTACGAGACCCAGTACTTC,NA,NA,TRBV6-2/TRBV6-3,TRBJ2-5
CASSPSSGVEEQYF,TGTGCCAGCTCACCAAGTAGCGGGGTGGAGGAGCAGTACTTC,NA,TRBD2,TRBV18,TRBJ2-7
CASSPFRTSGRASYEQYF,TGTGCCAGCAGCCCGTTTCGGACTAGCGGGAGGGCCTCCTACGAGCAGTACTTC,few,TRBD2,TRBV7-6,TRBJ2-7
CASSPRNGNRHEQYF,TGTGCCAGCTCACCCAGAAACGGGAACCGGCACGAGCAGTACTTC,NA,NA,TRBV18,TRBJ2-7
CASSETSDHEQFF,TGTGCCAGCAGTGAAACTAGCGACCATGAGCAGTTCTTC,NA,TRBD2,TRBV9,TRBJ2-1
CASSYTVSGANVLTF,TGCGCCAGCAGCTACACAGTCTCGGGGGCCAACGTCCTGACTTTC,few,NA,TRBV4-3,TRBJ2-6
CASSFLSPRGHPFTAVNEQFF,TGTGCCAGCAGCTTTCTTAGTCCACGGGGACACCCTTTCACTGCAGTAAATGAGCAGTTCTTC,NA,NA,TRBV11-1,TRBJ2-1
CSVLGISYEQYF,TGCAGCGTTTTGGGTATCTCCTACGAGCAGTACTTC,NA,NA,TRBV29-1,TRBJ2-7
CASSLASRGAYEQYF,TGTGCCAGCAGCTTAGCGTCAAGGGGGGCCTACGAGCAGTACTTC,NA,NA,TRBV7-2,TRBJ2-7
CSARSGSVTDTQYF,TGCAGTGCTAGATCTGGCTCCGTCACAGATACGCAGTATTTT,NA,NA,TRBV20-1,TRBJ2-3
CSVLRQEQYNEQFF,TGCAGCGTTTTAAGACAGGAACAATACAATGAGCAGTTCTTC,few,NA,TRBV29-1,TRBJ2-1
CASSRGGADTEAFF,TGTGCCAGCAGTCGAGGGGGCGCCGACACTGAAGCTTTCTTT,NA,TRBD1,TRBV28,TRBJ1-1
CAGSPGHVNQPQHF,TGTGCCGGTAGTCCGGGACATGTCAATCAGCCCCAGCATTTT,NA,NA,TRBV28,TRBJ1-5